This is a list of T cell receptor beta chains from one sample in a study of blood T cell repertoires in COVID-19. The method was immunoSEQ multiplex PCR; TCRdb's version includes in-frame clones alone and lacks a portion of them. The sample consists of about 71,000 clones, 82% of them appearing once. The sequenced sample consisted of peripheral blood. The receptors originated from a woman at least 80 years old with acute or convalescent COVID-19. CDR3s include the opening cysteine and the closing phenylalanine or tryptophan. The D gene is left open where the match is weak. Rows may omit the clone size; those that give it use once, few, many or a size class.

clone_size	v_call	j_call	d_call	cdr3_aa	cdr3_nt
NA	TRBV7-2	TRBJ2-7	NA	CASARVAGLNREQYF	TGTGCCAGCGCGAGGGTCGCGGGCCTCAACCGGGAGCAGTACTTC
NA	TRBV5-1	TRBJ1-4	NA	CASSVTGRTNEKLFF	TGCGCCAGCAGCGTCACAGGGAGAACTAATGAAAAACTGTTTTTT
few	TRBV18	TRBJ2-1	TRBD2	CASSRGLAGGGEQFF	TGTGCCAGCTCACGAGGACTAGCGGGAGGGGGGGAGCAGTTCTTC
NA	TRBV5-1	TRBJ1-2	NA	CASSLIQGSYTF	TGCGCCAGCAGCTTAATACAGGGTAGCTACACCTTC
NA	TRBV14	TRBJ2-1	TRBD2	CASSQLIGLAADNEQFF	TGTGCCAGCAGCCAACTAATCGGACTAGCGGCTGACAATGAGCAGTTCTTC
NA	TRBV7-2	TRBJ2-1	TRBD2	CASSLTASGWNEQFF	TGTGCCAGCAGCTTAACGGCTAGCGGGTGGAATGAGCAGTTCTTC
NA	TRBV11-1	TRBJ2-7	TRBD2	CASSRTRSSPIYEQYF	TGTGCCAGCAGCAGGACTAGGAGCAGCCCAATCTACGAGCAGTACTTC
NA	TRBV5-6	TRBJ1-5	NA	CASSLRRRSNQPQHF	TGTGCCAGCAGCTTGCGGCGGAGAAGCAATCAGCCCCAGCATTTT
NA	TRBV9	TRBJ1-1	NA	CASSSPVGGAFF	TGTGCCAGCAGCTCCCCCGTTGGCGGAGCTTTCTTT
few	TRBV12-3/TRBV12-4	TRBJ2-7	NA	CASSLGASYEQYF	TGTGCCAGCAGTTTGGGGGCCTCCTACGAGCAGTACTTC
NA	TRBV5-6	TRBJ2-1	NA	CASIRGALRDSQFF	TGTGCCAGCATCCGGGGGGCGCTCAGGGACTCGCAGTTCTTC
NA	TRBV7-9	TRBJ2-1	NA	CASSPGTSRNYEQFF	TGTGCCAGCAGCCCGGGAACTAGTCGGAACTATGAGCAGTTCTTC
NA	TRBV5-1	TRBJ2-7	TRBD2	CASSPGLAGIRSYEQYF	TGCGCCAGCAGCCCGGGACTAGCGGGAATTAGGTCCTACGAGCAGTACTTC
NA	TRBV28	TRBJ1-4	NA	CASSYPAGNYNEKLFF	TGTGCCAGCAGTTATCCCGCAGGGAATTATAATGAAAAACTGTTTTTT
NA	TRBV5-1	TRBJ2-1	NA	CASRLVYNEQFF	TGCGCCAGCCGGTTGGTATACAATGAGCAGTTCTTC
NA	TRBV28	TRBJ1-3	NA	CASSFYTVSGNTIYF	TGTGCCAGCAGTTTTTACACAGTCTCTGGAAACACCATATATTTT
NA	TRBV28	TRBJ1-6	NA	CASSGNPRGGAPLHF	TGTGCCAGCAGCGGGAACCCTCGAGGCGGAGCACCCCTCCACTTT
NA	TRBV9	TRBJ2-6	NA	CASSSGLLTGANVLTF	TGTGCCAGCAGTTCCGGACTGCTAACTGGGGCCAACGTCCTGACTTTC
NA	TRBV24-1	TRBJ2-3	NA	CATSDPGGSGTDTQYF	TGTGCCACCAGTGACCCCGGGGGTAGCGGCACAGATACGCAGTATTTT
NA	TRBV27	TRBJ2-2	TRBD2	CASSFPGTSGSWELFF	TGTGCCAGCAGTTTCCCCGGGACTAGCGGGAGCTGGGAGCTGTTTTTT
NA	TRBV29-1	TRBJ1-2	NA	CSVEVGASGYTF	TGCAGCGTTGAGGTAGGGGCCTCCGGCTACACCTTC
NA	TRBV27	TRBJ1-6	TRBD1	CASSPQGARNSPLHF	TGTGCCAGCAGTCCCCAGGGGGCGAGGAATTCACCCCTCCACTTT
few	TRBV6-4	TRBJ2-7	TRBD1	CASSGLDRGHDEQYF	TGTGCCAGCAGTGGACTGGACAGGGGGCATGACGAGCAGTACTTC
NA	TRBV6-6	TRBJ2-1	NA	CASSYSKTSFDEQFF	TGTGCCAGCAGTTACTCTAAAACTAGCTTCGATGAGCAGTTCTTC
NA	TRBV5-1	TRBJ2-2	TRBD2	CASSLEGLETGELFF	TGCGCCAGCAGCTTGGAGGGACTAGAAACCGGGGAGCTGTTTTTT
NA	TRBV7-9	TRBJ1-2	TRBD1	CASSHAGTGVGYGYTF	TGTGCCAGCAGCCACGCCGGGACAGGGGTGGGGTATGGCTACACCTTC
few	TRBV6-1	TRBJ1-1	NA	CASSEGPGTEAFF	TGTGCCAGCAGTGAAGGTCCGGGCACTGAAGCTTTCTTT
NA	TRBV6-2/TRBV6-3	TRBJ2-7	NA	CASSDSYEQYF	TGTGCCAGCAGTGACAGCTACGAGCAGTACTTC
NA	TRBV5-1	TRBJ1-2	TRBD1	CASSRGQGDGYTF	TGCGCCAGCAGCCGGGGACAGGGTGATGGCTACACCTTC
NA	TRBV25-1	TRBJ1-2	NA	CASSEFGGHNYGYTF	TGTGCCAGCAGTGAATTTGGTGGACACAACTATGGCTACACCTTC
NA	TRBV10-3	TRBJ2-5	TRBD2	CAISGLANTRETQYF	TGTGCCATCAGTGGACTAGCGAATACTAGGGAGACCCAGTACTTC
NA	TRBV2	TRBJ1-2	NA	CASRYTGVGYTF	TGTGCCAGCAGGTATACGGGGGTCGGCTACACCTTC
NA	TRBV27	TRBJ1-3	TRBD1	CASRGTGTSGNTIYF	TGTGCCAGCAGGGGGACAGGGACCTCTGGAAACACCATATATTTT
few	TRBV11-3	TRBJ2-3	NA	CASSLGPSTDTQYF	TGTGCCAGCAGCTTGGGGCCTAGCACAGATACGCAGTATTTT
NA	TRBV19	TRBJ2-3	TRBD2	CASSGGREGLADTQYF	TGTGCCAGTAGTGGGGGTCGGGAGGGCCTCGCAGATACGCAGTATTTT
few	TRBV6-5	TRBJ1-5	NA	CASSFDQGIQPQHF	TGTGCCAGCAGTTTCGATCAGGGTATTCAGCCCCAGCATTTT
NA	TRBV28	TRBJ1-5	NA	CASSFKERVSNQPQHF	TGTGCCAGCAGTTTTAAGGAGAGGGTTAGCAATCAGCCCCAGCATTTT
NA	TRBV7-6	TRBJ1-3	TRBD1	CASSLGQGSGTIYF	TGTGCCAGCAGCTTAGGACAGGGGAGCGGCACCATATATTTT
once	TRBV18	TRBJ2-2	TRBD2	CASSTGRVAGELFF	TGTGCCAGCTCAACCGGGAGGGTCGCCGGGGAGCTGTTTTTT
NA	TRBV2	TRBJ1-1	NA	CASNPEGDSNTEAFF	TGTGCCAGCAACCCGGAAGGGGACTCGAACACTGAAGCTTTCTTT
NA	TRBV5-4	TRBJ2-5	TRBD2	CASSLGLAGGQETQYF	TGTGCCAGCAGCTTGGGCCTAGCGGGAGGACAAGAGACCCAGTACTTC
NA	TRBV19	TRBJ2-5	TRBD1	CASSIERNRGKETQYF	TGTGCCAGTAGTATAGAGAGGAACAGGGGAAAGGAGACCCAGTACTTC
NA	TRBV12-3/TRBV12-4	TRBJ2-7	NA	CASSSPRGEQYF	TGTGCCAGCAGCTCCCCACGAGGCGAGCAGTACTTC
NA	TRBV10-2	TRBJ2-7	TRBD2	CASSDGQRDAYEQYF	TGCGCCAGCAGTGACGGTCAGCGGGATGCCTACGAGCAGTACTTC
NA	TRBV5-1	TRBJ2-1	TRBD2	CASSPRLAIYNEQFF	TGCGCCAGCAGCCCGAGACTAGCGATTTACAATGAGCAGTTCTTC
NA	TRBV15	TRBJ2-3	NA	CATSRAGGPTDTQYF	TGTGCCACCAGCAGAGCAGGAGGGCCCACAGATACGCAGTATTTT
NA	TRBV19	TRBJ1-1	NA	CASSIVQEAEAFF	TGTGCCAGTAGTATAGTTCAGGAGGCTGAAGCTTTCTTT